This T cell receptor (beta chain) derives from a study of shared clonotypes between healthy human individuals. Across the whole study: Donors had three CD4 naive, three CD4 memory, two CD8 naive and one CD8 memory plate apiece. Findings of the study overall: Some naive CD4 clonotypes, 5% to 5.5%, turned up in common across a few donors. Clonotypes shared by all four sorted-subset donors had higher generation probabilities than non-shared clonotypes. In general, naive subsets displayed greater estimated richness than memory subsets did.

Trimming removed 3 bases from V and 2 bases from J; junction bases left unmatched: 5. The CDR3 sequence is 17 residues long. In germline, CDR1 is SNHLY, CDR2 FYNNEI. Produced via immunoSEQ multiplex PCR; TCRdb's table is partial and in-frame only. The data show some 2.1 million clones, about 95% seen once. The table lists this clone with a count of one. What it binds is unknown. Naive CD8 cells lacked CD45RO, underwent positive selection for CCR7 and left out terminally differentiated effector memory CD45RA+ cells. Sequenced input: naive CD8+ T cells sorted from blood. The receptor was isolated from a man aged 18 to 30 in good health. The chain is built from TRBV2 and TRBJ1-5; 12 nucleotides match TRBD1. For the CDR3, the DNA is TGTGCCAGCAGTGATCCCGGGACAGGGGGCGGCAATCAGCCCCAGCATTTT. Translation: CASSDPGTGGGNQPQHF.